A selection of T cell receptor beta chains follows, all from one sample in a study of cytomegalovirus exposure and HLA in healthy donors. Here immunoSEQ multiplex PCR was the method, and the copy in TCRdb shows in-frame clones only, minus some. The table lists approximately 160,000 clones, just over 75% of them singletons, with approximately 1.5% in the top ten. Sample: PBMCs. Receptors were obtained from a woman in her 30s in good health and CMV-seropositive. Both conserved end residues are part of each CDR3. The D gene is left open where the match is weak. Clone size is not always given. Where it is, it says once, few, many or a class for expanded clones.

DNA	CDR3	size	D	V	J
TGTGCCTGGAGTCTTCGGGACAGACGTAGCCAGCCCCAGCATTTT	CAWSLRDRRSQPQHF	.	TRBD1	TRBV30	TRBJ1-5
TGTGCCAGTACCAGGGGACAGGAAGGCGAGCAGTACTTC	CASTRGQEGEQYF	once	TRBD1	TRBV19	TRBJ2-7
TGTGCCAGCAGTTTAACCCCAGCGGGACCAAACACCGGGGAGCTGTTTTTT	CASSLTPAGPNTGELFF	.	TRBD2	TRBV28	TRBJ2-2
TGTGCCAGCAGCTTGGTCGGGAGCTCCTACAATGAGCAGTTCTTC	CASSLVGSSYNEQFF	.	.	TRBV5-8	TRBJ2-1
TGCGCCAGCAGCTTGGTGACTAGCGGGTCCTACGAGCAGTACTTC	CASSLVTSGSYEQYF	.	TRBD2	TRBV5-1	TRBJ2-7
TGTGCCAGCAGTTTACGTACTAGCGGGAGTGATACCGGGGAGCTGTTTTTT	CASSLRTSGSDTGELFF	.	TRBD2	TRBV27	TRBJ2-2
TGTGCCAGCAGGACAGGGGCCACAAACATTCAGTACTTC	CASRTGATNIQYF	few	TRBD1	TRBV6-5	TRBJ2-4
TGTGCCAGCTACAGGGCTCGGGACACTGAAGCTTTCTTT	CASYRARDTEAFF	.	.	TRBV6-5	TRBJ1-1
TGTGCCAGTAGTATCGGGGTCCGGACAGTACTTGAAGCTTTCTTT	CASSIGVRTVLEAFF	.	.	TRBV19	TRBJ1-1
TGCGCCAGCAGCTTGGTCTCTGGGACTAGCGGGAACCTACTGTACGAGCAGTACTTC	CASSLVSGTSGNLLYEQYF	.	TRBD2	TRBV5-1	TRBJ2-7
TGTGCCAGCAGCGTTACAGTGAACACTGAAGCTTTCTTT	CASSVTVNTEAFF	.	.	TRBV11-3	TRBJ1-1
TGCGCCAGCAGCCAAGATCTAAGGAGCCAAGAGACCCAGTACTTC	CASSQDLRSQETQYF	.	.	TRBV4-3	TRBJ2-5
TGTGCCAGCAGTCCCCTTCGGGCAGGGAGCACAGATACGCAGTATTTT	CASSPLRAGSTDTQYF	few	.	TRBV27	TRBJ2-3